What follows is one T cell receptor beta chain and its context. Antigen specificity is unknown. V lost 4 bases, J lost 1 base, and 11 bases lay in between. CDR1 is MDHEN and CDR2 is SYDVKM in the germline V gene. The CDR3 sequence is 15 residues long. This entry comes from a study of cytomegalovirus exposure and HLA in healthy donors. Study-level results: Some TCR beta chains (roughly 160 of them) were listed as cytomegalovirus-associated.

PCR primers comprised 60 Vbeta and 13 Jbeta primers. Clones were sequenced by immunoSEQ multiplex PCR, and TCRdb holds only the in-frame ones, with some missing. The table counts 100,000 to 150,000 clones; around 1.6% lies in the top ten. The clonotype originates from a man aged 18 to 30 in good health and CMV-seronegative. What was sequenced was PBMCs. The chain joins TRBV28 to TRBJ1-5, with D maybe TRBD1 (5 bases). DNA for the CDR3: TGTGCCAGCAGTTCTTCAGGGAACAGCAATCAGCCCCAGCATTTT. Protein sequence: CASSSSGNSNQPQHF.